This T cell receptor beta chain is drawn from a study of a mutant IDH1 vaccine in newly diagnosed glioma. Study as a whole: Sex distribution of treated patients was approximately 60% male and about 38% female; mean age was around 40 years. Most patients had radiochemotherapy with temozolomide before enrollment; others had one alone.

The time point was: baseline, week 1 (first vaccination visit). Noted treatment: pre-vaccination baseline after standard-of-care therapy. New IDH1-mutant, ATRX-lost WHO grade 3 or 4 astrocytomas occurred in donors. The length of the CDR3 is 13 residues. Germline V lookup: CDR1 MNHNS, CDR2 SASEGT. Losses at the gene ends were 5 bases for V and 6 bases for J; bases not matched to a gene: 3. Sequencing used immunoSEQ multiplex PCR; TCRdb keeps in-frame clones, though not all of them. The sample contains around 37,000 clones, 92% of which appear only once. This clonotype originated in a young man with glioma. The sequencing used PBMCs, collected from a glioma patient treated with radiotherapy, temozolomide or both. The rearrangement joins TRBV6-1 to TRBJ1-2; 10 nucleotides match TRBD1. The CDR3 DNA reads TGTGCCAGCAGTCGACAGGGGGCGGATGGCTACACCTTC. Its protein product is CASSRQGADGYTF.